The rows below give T cell receptor beta chains drawn from one sample of a study of shared clonotypes between healthy human individuals. Using immunoSEQ multiplex PCR, the repertoire was profiled, and TCRdb retains in-frame clones only, with some absent. The sample carries around 600,000 clones, roughly 95% recorded once. The material sequenced was naive CD8+ T cells sorted from blood. These receptor sequences come from a woman aged 30 to 39 in good health. Each CDR3 is given with its conserved first and last residue. The D gene is left open where the match is weak. Not all rows give a size; the values are once, few, many and, for expanded clones, a class.

size,V,J,D,CDR3,DNA
NA,TRBV5-6,TRBJ2-1,TRBD2,CASSLTPLAGNEQFF,TGTGCCAGCAGCTTGACCCCTTTAGCGGGGAATGAGCAGTTCTTC
NA,TRBV27,TRBJ2-5,TRBD2,CASSLLAGGEETQYF,TGTGCCAGCAGTTTATTGGCGGGAGGCGAAGAGACCCAGTACTTC
NA,TRBV6-6,TRBJ2-7,NA,CASSSRRSYEQYF,TGTGCCAGCAGTTCCCGACGGAGCTACGAGCAGTACTTC
NA,TRBV23-1,TRBJ2-3,NA,CASSQPDRRDTQYF,TGCGCCAGCAGTCAGCCCGACAGGCGGGATACGCAGTATTTT
NA,TRBV30,TRBJ2-7,NA,CAWSVSLTVTTYEQYF,TGTGCCTGGAGTGTAAGCCTGACGGTGACTACCTACGAGCAGTACTTC
NA,TRBV10-3,TRBJ2-7,NA,CAISESTIRGYEQYF,TGTGCCATCAGTGAGTCGACCATACGGGGGTACGAGCAGTACTTC
NA,TRBV4-1,TRBJ2-1,TRBD1,CASRGQGAMGNEQFF,TGCGCCAGCAGGGGACAGGGGGCAATGGGTAATGAGCAGTTCTTC
NA,TRBV7-9,TRBJ2-7,TRBD1,CASSPRQGNAYEQYF,TGTGCCAGCAGCCCCCGACAGGGGAACGCCTACGAGCAGTACTTC
NA,TRBV13,TRBJ1-1,NA,CASSTLTGLNTEAFF,TGTGCCAGCAGCACTCTGACAGGACTGAACACTGAAGCTTTCTTT
NA,TRBV6-6,TRBJ2-3,TRBD2,CASAGGRTDTQYF,TGTGCCAGCGCGGGAGGACGCACAGATACGCAGTATTTT
NA,TRBV27,TRBJ2-7,NA,CASSPATRELYEQYF,TGTGCCAGCAGTCCCGCGACACGAGAACTCTACGAGCAGTACTTC
NA,TRBV29-1,TRBJ2-7,TRBD2,CSVERLAGEQYF,TGCAGCGTTGAAAGGTTAGCGGGAGAGCAGTACTTC
NA,TRBV6-1,TRBJ2-7,TRBD2,CASSGTSTPEQYF,TGTGCCAGCAGTGGGACTAGTACCCCCGAGCAGTACTTC
NA,TRBV7-9,TRBJ2-1,TRBD2,CASSSPLVGTSGSYNEQFF,TGTGCCAGCAGCTCTCCCCTCGTGGGGACTAGCGGGAGTTACAATGAGCAGTTCTTC
NA,TRBV5-1,TRBJ2-7,TRBD1,CASSLATGNPYEQYF,TGCGCCAGCAGCTTGGCGACAGGGAACCCCTACGAGCAGTACTTC
NA,TRBV28,TRBJ2-5,TRBD2,CASSFFLAAAQETQYF,TGTGCCAGCAGTTTTTTTCTAGCGGCTGCGCAAGAGACCCAGTACTTC
NA,TRBV10-3,TRBJ2-7,TRBD2,CAISASGAAYEQYF,TGTGCCATCAGTGCCAGCGGGGCTGCCTACGAGCAGTACTTC
NA,TRBV9,TRBJ1-2,NA,CASSVDGGIAYGYTF,TGTGCCAGCAGCGTAGACGGAGGGATAGCCTATGGCTACACCTTC
NA,TRBV5-1,TRBJ2-1,NA,CASSLRGRMNEQFF,TGCGCCAGCAGCTTGCGGGGCCGGATGAATGAGCAGTTCTTC
NA,TRBV27,TRBJ1-2,NA,CASSPSNYGYTF,TGTGCCAGCAGTCCGTCTAACTATGGCTACACCTTC
NA,TRBV6-1,TRBJ1-2,NA,CASKEGKRLYGYTF,TGTGCCAGCAAGGAGGGTAAGAGACTCTATGGCTACACCTTC
NA,TRBV30,TRBJ2-1,NA,CAWSVMWANEQFF,TGTGCCTGGAGTGTCATGTGGGCGAATGAGCAGTTCTTC
once,TRBV28,TRBJ2-1,TRBD2,CASSLRLAGNEQFF,TGTGCCAGCAGTTTACGCCTAGCGGGCAATGAGCAGTTCTTC
NA,TRBV27,TRBJ2-1,TRBD2,CASSPPGLADSYNEQFF,TGTGCCAGCAGTCCCCCGGGACTAGCTGATTCCTACAATGAGCAGTTCTTC
NA,TRBV7-9,TRBJ2-1,NA,CASSPVELLSYNEQFF,TGTGCCAGCAGCCCCGTTGAGCTTCTCTCCTACAATGAGCAGTTCTTC
NA,TRBV29-1,TRBJ2-7,NA,CSVRVGPYEQYF,TGCAGCGTTAGGGTGGGGCCCTACGAGCAGTACTTC
once,TRBV28,TRBJ1-5,TRBD1,CASSFTIGTGDQPQHF,TGTGCCAGCAGTTTTACTATCGGGACAGGGGATCAGCCCCAGCATTTT
NA,TRBV2,TRBJ1-1,NA,CASSSGNTEAFF,TGTGCCAGCAGTTCAGGGAACACTGAAGCTTTCTTT
once,TRBV2,TRBJ2-7,TRBD2,CAILARSGSYEQYF,TGTGCCATTTTGGCCCGGAGCGGGAGCTACGAGCAGTACTTC
NA,TRBV29-1,TRBJ2-7,NA,CSVDTRGLGEQYF,TGCAGCGTTGATACGAGAGGCCTGGGCGAGCAGTACTTC
NA,TRBV16,TRBJ2-1,NA,CASSPGTFEQFF,TGTGCCAGCAGCCCCGGGACTTTTGAGCAGTTCTTC
NA,TRBV29-1,TRBJ2-1,TRBD1,CSERTGAYNEQFF,TGCAGCGAGCGAACAGGGGCCTACAATGAGCAGTTCTTC
NA,TRBV27,TRBJ2-3,TRBD1,CASSLRARGLDTQYF,TGTGCCAGCAGTTTAAGGGCCAGGGGGCTGGATACGCAGTATTTT
NA,TRBV27,TRBJ2-6,TRBD1,CATSTGENWSGANVLTF,TGTGCCACATCAACAGGGGAAAACTGGTCTGGGGCCAACGTCCTGACTTTC
NA,TRBV29-1,TRBJ1-1,NA,CSVFSVGDTEAFF,TGCAGCGTGTTTTCTGTGGGGGACACTGAAGCTTTCTTT
NA,TRBV27,TRBJ2-7,TRBD1,CASSLVGGVGEQYF,TGTGCCAGCAGTTTAGTAGGGGGCGTAGGGGAGCAGTACTTC
NA,TRBV29-1,TRBJ1-2,NA,CSVVRDSYGYTF,TGCAGCGTTGTTCGCGATAGTTATGGCTACACCTTC
once,TRBV21-1,TRBJ2-1,NA,CASSNHEGNGAHNEQFF,TGTGCCAGCAGCAACCACGAGGGCAACGGGGCACACAATGAGCAGTTCTTC
NA,TRBV6-5,TRBJ2-5,TRBD1,CASSFDRALETQYF,TGTGCCAGCAGTTTCGACAGGGCCCTTGAGACCCAGTACTTC
once,TRBV28,TRBJ1-5,NA,CASSLVDSNQPQHF,TGTGCCAGCAGTTTAGTAGATAGCAATCAGCCCCAGCATTTT
NA,TRBV5-1,TRBJ2-5,NA,CASSLEGGVTETQYF,TGCGCCAGCAGCTTGGAGGGGGGAGTGACAGAGACCCAGTACTTC
NA,TRBV28,TRBJ2-7,NA,CASRQRAYEQYF,TGTGCCAGCAGGCAGCGAGCCTACGAGCAGTACTTC
NA,TRBV7-6,TRBJ2-5,TRBD2,CASSLPRLAGLETQYF,TGTGCCAGCAGCTTACCTAGGCTAGCGGGATTGGAGACCCAGTACTTC
NA,TRBV11-2,TRBJ2-5,NA,CASSDGQHEETQYF,TGTGCCAGCAGCGACGGACAGCACGAAGAGACCCAGTACTTC
NA,TRBV13,TRBJ1-6,NA,CASSQNNVGSPLHF,TGTGCCAGCAGCCAAAACAACGTAGGCTCACCCCTCCACTTT
once,TRBV5-4,TRBJ2-1,NA,CASSPDSYNEQFF,TGTGCCAGCAGCCCGGACTCCTACAATGAGCAGTTCTTC
NA,TRBV7-9,TRBJ1-1,NA,CASSPSTNTEAFF,TGTGCCAGCAGCCCCAGCACGAACACTGAAGCTTTCTTT
NA,TRBV11-3,TRBJ2-3,TRBD1,CASSLGRGLYTDTQYF,TGTGCCAGCAGCTTAGGCAGGGGGCTATACACAGATACGCAGTATTTT
NA,TRBV14,TRBJ2-7,NA,CASSQDVGRFIYEQYF,TGTGCCAGCAGCCAAGACGTAGGCAGATTTATCTACGAGCAGTACTTC
NA,TRBV6-5,TRBJ1-2,NA,CASSLGGQNYGYTF,TGTGCCAGCAGTCTCGGTGGCCAAAACTATGGCTACACCTTC